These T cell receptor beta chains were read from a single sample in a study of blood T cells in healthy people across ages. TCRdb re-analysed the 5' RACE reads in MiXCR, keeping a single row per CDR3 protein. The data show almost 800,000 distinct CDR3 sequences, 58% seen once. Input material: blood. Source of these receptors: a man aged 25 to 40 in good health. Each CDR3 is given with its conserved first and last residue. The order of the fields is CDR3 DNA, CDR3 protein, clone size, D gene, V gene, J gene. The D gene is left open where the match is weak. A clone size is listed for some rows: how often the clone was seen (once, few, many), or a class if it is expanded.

TGCAGTGCCGTAGTTTCGGGGGTCCAAGAGACCCAGTACTTC	CSAVVSGVQETQYF	once	NA	TRBV20-1	TRBJ2-5
TGTGCCAGCAGCTTCAACACAGGGCATGAGCAGTTCTTC	CASSFNTGHEQFF	NA	NA	TRBV7-9	TRBJ2-1
TGTGCCAGCAGCCAACCCGAGGGGACAGGTATCAATGAGCAGTTCTTC	CASSQPEGTGINEQFF	NA	TRBD1	TRBV3-1	TRBJ2-1
TGCGCCAGCAGCCAAGTTACTAGCGGCCATGGGGATGAGCAGTTCTTC	CASSQVTSGHGDEQFF	NA	TRBD2	TRBV4-3	TRBJ2-1
TGTGCCAGCAGCCAGAAACACACGAATTATCTTGGCTACACCTTC	CASSQKHTNYLGYTF	NA	NA	TRBV3-1	TRBJ1-2
TGTGCCAGCAGCTTAGACGCGAACAATGAGCAGTACTTC	CASSLDANNEQYF	NA	NA	TRBV7-2	TRBJ2-7
TGTGCCATTGGGACAGGGCCTTCCGAGCAGTACTTC	CAIGTGPSEQYF	NA	TRBD1	TRBV2	TRBJ2-7
TGCAGCGTCCACCGAGGAATGACAGGGGGCTTCAATGAGCAGTTCTTC	CSVHRGMTGGFNEQFF	few	TRBD1	TRBV29-1	TRBJ2-1
TGCAGTGCTAGATTGGCGGGGGGGCGCACAGATACGCAGTATTTT	CSARLAGGRTDTQYF	NA	TRBD2	TRBV20-1	TRBJ2-3
TGTGCCAGCAGCACCGGACAGGGCGTGGGAGAGACCCAGTACTTC	CASSTGQGVGETQYF	NA	TRBD1	TRBV5-6	TRBJ2-5
TGTGCCAGCAGTTTAGGGCAGGGAGGGCCACCCCTCCACTTT	CASSLGQGGPPLHF	NA	NA	TRBV12-3/TRBV12-4	TRBJ1-6
TGTGCCAGCAGCCGGGACCCCCCGGGGACGCAGTATTTT	CASSRDPPGTQYF	NA	NA	TRBV6-6	TRBJ2-3
TGTGCCAGCAGCAGCCGTTGGGGGAGCTACAATGAGCAGTTCTTC	CASSSRWGSYNEQFF	NA	NA	TRBV7-9	TRBJ2-1
TGTGCCGGCAGCTTAGGGCAGTTAGGGAGTAATCAGCCCCAGCATTTT	CAGSLGQLGSNQPQHF	NA	NA	TRBV7-2	TRBJ1-5
TGTGCCAGCAGTTCACAGGTCGACTTGTATGGCTACACCTTC	CASSSQVDLYGYTF	few	NA	TRBV6-5	TRBJ1-2
TGCAGTGCTAGAGATGGGGGCAGAAGCCAAGAGACCCAGTACTTC	CSARDGGRSQETQYF	NA	NA	TRBV20-1	TRBJ2-5
TGTGCCAGCAGTCCCCGGACGCAAGGGGGCTACGAGCAGTACTTC	CASSPRTQGGYEQYF	NA	NA	TRBV28	TRBJ2-7
TGTGCCAGCAGTTTATGGGGGCAAGAGACCCAGTACTTC	CASSLWGQETQYF	NA	NA	TRBV27	TRBJ2-5
TGTGCCAGCACCCGGGACGCCTCCTCCTACAATGAGCAGTTCTTC	CASTRDASSYNEQFF	NA	NA	TRBV6-2/TRBV6-3	TRBJ2-1
TGTGCCAGCAGCCGAAGGGGGGGCCAAGTAAATGAGCAGTTCTTC	CASSRRGGQVNEQFF	NA	NA	TRBV7-8	TRBJ2-1
TGTGCCAGCAGCGAGCGGCCCTCCTACGAGCAGTACTTC	CASSERPSYEQYF	NA	NA	TRBV7-2	TRBJ2-7
TGTGCCAGCAGCTTAGGCCAGGGTTGGTCCTACAATGAGCAGTTCTTC	CASSLGQGWSYNEQFF	few	NA	TRBV7-2	TRBJ2-1
TGTGCCATCAGTGCCCTGGGGGAAAGCTCTGGCTACACCTTC	CAISALGESSGYTF	NA	NA	TRBV10-3	TRBJ1-2
TGTGCCAGCAGCCGCCGGGGCTTAACCTCCTACAATGAGCAGTTCTTC	CASSRRGLTSYNEQFF	NA	NA	TRBV6-2/TRBV6-3	TRBJ2-1
TGTGCCAGCAGCGTATTTGGCGCACCGGGACAGGGAATTGGTGGCTACACCTTC	CASSVFGAPGQGIGGYTF	few	TRBD1	TRBV9	TRBJ1-2
TGTGCCAGCAGGCCGGACGGCAATCAGCCCCAGCATTTT	CASRPDGNQPQHF	few	NA	TRBV12-3/TRBV12-4	TRBJ1-5
TGTGCCAGCAGTGAAGCGGGGACAGCCATCTACGAGCAGTACTTC	CASSEAGTAIYEQYF	NA	TRBD1	TRBV6-1	TRBJ2-7
TGCGCCAGCAGCCCCAGGGCCGACAAAAACATTCAGTACTTC	CASSPRADKNIQYF	NA	NA	TRBV4-3	TRBJ2-4
TGTGCCAGCGGAAACATCGGGGCCCACTACGAGCAGTACTTC	CASGNIGAHYEQYF	few	NA	TRBV6-2/TRBV6-3	TRBJ2-7
TGTGCCAGCAGTGATGTTAGCGGAAACTCCTACGAGCAGTACTTC	CASSDVSGNSYEQYF	few	NA	TRBV28	TRBJ2-7
TGTGCCAGCAGTTTAACTCTTACCTACGAGCAGTACTTC	CASSLTLTYEQYF	NA	NA	TRBV12-3/TRBV12-4	TRBJ2-7
TGTGCCAGCAGTTACTATCCAGGGGGGTCCTACGAGCGGTACTTC	CASSYYPGGSYERYF	NA	NA	TRBV28	TRBJ2-5
TGTGCCACCGGATCGGGACAGGACCCTTATGGCTACACCTTC	CATGSGQDPYGYTF	few	TRBD1	TRBV10-3	TRBJ1-2
TGCAGTGCTGAGACTGGCATGGAGACCCAGTACTTC	CSAETGMETQYF	NA	NA	TRBV20-1	TRBJ2-5
TGTGCCAGCAGGACAGGGTCGTACACTGAAGCTTTCTTT	CASRTGSYTEAFF	few	TRBD1	TRBV6-5	TRBJ1-1
TGTGCCAGTAGTATTTCCCTAGCGGGAGAGGAGCAGTACTTC	CASSISLAGEEQYF	NA	TRBD2	TRBV19	TRBJ2-7
TGCAGTGCTAGAGATGCGAGCGGCTACACCTTC	CSARDASGYTF	NA	NA	TRBV20-1	TRBJ1-2
TGTGCCAGCAGTTTCTCTGCGGCGCAGGGCCAGTATTTT	CASSFSAAQGQYF	many	NA	TRBV12-3/TRBV12-4	TRBJ2-3
TGTGCCAGCAGTTCTGCCGGGGCGGGGGTAGCGTACAATGAGCAGTTCTTC	CASSSAGAGVAYNEQFF	NA	TRBD2	TRBV6-2/TRBV6-3	TRBJ2-1
TGCGCCAGCAGCCTCCTACAGGGAGGCCACGAGCAGTACTTC	CASSLLQGGHEQYF	NA	NA	TRBV5-1	TRBJ2-7
TGCAGCGCTCCCCTTTACGAAAAACTGTTTTTT	CSAPLYEKLFF	NA	NA	TRBV20-1	TRBJ1-4
TGCAGTGCTAGAACCGGCACAGATACGCAGTATTTT	CSARTGTDTQYF	many	NA	TRBV20-1	TRBJ2-3
TGTGCCAGCAGCCCCCAACTTGCGGGAGCAATTTGGAATGAGCAGTTCTTC	CASSPQLAGAIWNEQFF	once	TRBD2	TRBV7-3	TRBJ2-1
TGTGCCAGCAGCTTACCACAGGTCAACTATGGCTACACCTTC	CASSLPQVNYGYTF	NA	NA	TRBV7-9	TRBJ1-2
TGTGCCAGCAGCTTAGGCCTTAGCTATGGCTACACCTTC	CASSLGLSYGYTF	NA	NA	TRBV7-9	TRBJ1-2
TGTGCCAGCAGCTTTGGGGGGCTCCAAGAGACCCAGTACTTC	CASSFGGLQETQYF	few	NA	TRBV11-2	TRBJ2-5
TGTGCCAGCAGCACCGAAACAGGAAACATTAGAGGCTACACCTTC	CASSTETGNIRGYTF	few	NA	TRBV7-2	TRBJ1-2
TGCAGCGTCCTTAATTACAATGAGCAGTTCTTC	CSVLNYNEQFF	few	NA	TRBV29-1	TRBJ2-1
TGTGCCAGCAGCCTCCAAGCTTCTGGGACTGGAGGCTGCGAGCAGTACTTC	CASSLQASGTGGCEQYF	once	NA	TRBV11-2	TRBJ2-7
TGCAGTGCTAGAGATGTGGTAGCGGACTACGAGCAGTACTTC	CSARDVVADYEQYF	NA	NA	TRBV20-1	TRBJ2-7
TGCAGCGTTGTGGTCGCGGGGACGGCCGAGCAGTACTTC	CSVVVAGTAEQYF	NA	NA	TRBV29-1	TRBJ2-7
TGCAGCGCCAAACAGGGGAAAGCTAACTATGGCTACACCTTC	CSAKQGKANYGYTF	NA	TRBD1	TRBV29-1	TRBJ1-2
TGTGCCAGCACCCGGGGCCGCGCGTTGGAGGAGCAGTTCTTC	CASTRGRALEEQFF	NA	NA	TRBV27	TRBJ2-1
TGTGCCAGCAGCTTAACTTGGGCTAGCGGGGCTAGGTACGAGCAGTACTTC	CASSLTWASGARYEQYF	NA	TRBD2	TRBV7-2	TRBJ2-7
TGCAGTGCTAACCCTCGTATGGGGGAACCTAGCACAGATACGCAGTATTTT	CSANPRMGEPSTDTQYF	NA	NA	TRBV20-1	TRBJ2-3
TGTGCCAGCAGCACCCGGGGTTCCACAGATACGCAGTATTTT	CASSTRGSTDTQYF	NA	NA	TRBV7-2	TRBJ2-3
TGCGCCAGCAGAACTAGCGGGGGACCTTTGAATGAGCAGTTCTTC	CASRTSGGPLNEQFF	NA	TRBD2	TRBV5-1	TRBJ2-1